These 12 T cell receptor beta chains originate from one sample sequenced in a study of cytomegalovirus exposure and HLA in healthy donors. Primers for the PCR totalled 60 Vbeta and 13 Jbeta. TCRdb keeps only in-frame clones here, not all; method: immunoSEQ multiplex PCR. The profile shows about 190,000 clones, around 81% of them singletons. The sample comprised PBMCs. The receptors here all came from a man younger than 35 in good health and CMV-seronegative.

The chain recombines TRBV15 with TRBJ2-2; 12 positions agree with TRBD1. Germline values: CDR1 LNHNV, CDR2 YYDKDF (reference sequence). Trimming removed 3 bases from V and 7 bases from J; junction bases left unmatched: 6. This CDR3 has 16 residues. CDR3 residues: CATSRGQGASGGELFF. The CDR3 DNA reads as TGTGCCACCAGCAGGGGACAGGGGGCTTCGGGCGGGGAGCTGTTTTTT.

J is TRBJ2-7 and V is TRBV19; 11 bases line up with TRBD1. V trimming: 1 base; J trimming: 3 bases; junction bases outside the gene matches: 2. This CDR3 region has 15 residues. CDR1 and CDR2 from the germline V gene are LNHDA and SQIVND (reference sequence). The CDR3 loop reads CASSIGGTGGYEQYF. CDR3 nucleotides: TGTGCCAGTAGTATAGGAGGGACAGGGGGCTACGAGCAGTACTTC.

The chain couples TRBV25-1 to TRBJ2-2; 9 nucleotides align to TRBD2. This CDR3 region has 15 residues. V lost 6 bases and J lost 3; bases outside the gene matches: 5. Germline CDR1 reads MGHDK; CDR2 reads SYGVNS. CDR3 sequence reads: CASRRAGGHTGELFF. Here the CDR3 DNA reads TGTGCCAGCAGGCGGGCGGGAGGGCACACCGGGGAGCTGTTTTTT.

The V call is TRBV27, the J call TRBJ1-2, with D tentatively TRBD1 (5 bases). The length of the CDR3 is 15 residues. Germline V gene lookup returns CDR1 MNHEY and CDR2 SMNVEV (reference sequence). Between the trimmed V and J ends, which lost 6 bases and 2 bases, there was a span of 16 bases. The CDR3 reads CASSYDRPANYGYTF. The CDR3 coding sequence is TGTGCCAGCAGCTACGACAGACCAGCGAACTATGGCTACACCTTC.

This clone showed up just a few times. The J gene is TRBJ2-5, the V gene TRBV7-8, with no clear D. Trimming stripped 4 bases from V and 6 bases from J, with 3 bases between. Germline lookup yields CDR1 SGHVS and CDR2 FQNEAQ. The CDR3 is 10 residues long. As DNA, the CDR3 is TGTGCCAGCAGCTCAAAGACCCAGTACTTC. Its protein product is CASSSKTQYF.

This clone was counted between two and nine times. This chain joins TRBV7-9 and TRBJ2-7; D possibly corresponds to TRBD1 (6 bases). Trimming removed 5 bases at V and 3 bases at J, with 17 bases between. CDR3 length: 15 amino acids. Germline CDR1 reads SEHNR; CDR2 reads FQNEAQ (reference sequence). Here the CDR3 reads CASSQRSGEGYEQYF. For the CDR3, the DNA is TGTGCCAGCAGCCAGAGGTCAGGGGAAGGCTACGAGCAGTACTTC. Complete variable domain (other parts from reference TRBV7-9 and TRBJ2-7): DTGVSQNPRHKITKRGQNVTFRCDPISEHNRLYWYRQTLGQGPEFLTYFQNEAQLEKSRLLSDRFSAERPKGSFSTLEIQRTEQGDSAMYLCASSQRSGEGYEQYFGPGTRLTVT.

This chain joins TRBV7-2 and TRBJ2-2, with TRBD1 identical over 9 bases. This CDR3 region has 18 residues. Trimming removed 5 bases from V and 4 bases from J; junction bases left unmatched: 14. Per germline, CDR1 SGHTA and CDR2 FQGNSA. The CDR3 DNA reads TGTGCCAGCAGCCACCCGGGACAGGGAAAAGGCAGCACCGGGGAGCTGTTTTTT. Translating it yields CASSHPGQGKGSTGELFF.

The rearrangement joins TRBV10-1 to TRBJ1-2, with D tentatively TRBD1 (6 bases). V was shortened by 6 bases and J by 4 bases, with 15 bases between the two germline ends. The CDR3 sequence is 14 residues long. In germline, CDR1 is WNHNN, CDR2 SYGVQD (reference sequence). The CDR3 sequence is CASRVGHLPYGYTF. The CDR3 DNA sequence: TGCGCCAGCAGGGTGGGACATCTCCCCTATGGCTACACCTTC.

The V call is TRBV5-1, the J call TRBJ2-7; TRBD2 might be the D (6 bases). V dropped 4 bases and J dropped 6 bases, with 8 bases sitting between them. This CDR3 has 11 residues. The germline gives CDR1 SGHRS, CDR2 YFSETQ. CDR3 bases: TGCGCCAGCAGCGACGGGGGCGAGCAGTACTTC. Its protein is CASSDGGEQYF.

The chain carries TRBV11-2 and TRBJ2-7; D remains ambiguous. Trimming removed 6 bases at V and 2 bases at J, with 20 bases between. The germline V gene has CDR1 SGHAT and CDR2 FQNNGV. This CDR3 is built from 16 residues. CDR3 loop: CASRHDLSDEPYEQYF. In DNA form, the CDR3 reads TGTGCCAGCAGACACGACTTATCAGACGAACCCTACGAGCAGTACTTC. Full variable domain (rest looked up from reference TRBV11-2 and TRBJ2-7): EAGVAQSPRYKIIEKRQSVAFWCNPISGHATLYWYQQILGQGPKLLIQFQNNGVVDDSQLPKDRFSAERLKGVDSTLKIQPAKLEDSAVYLCASRHDLSDEPYEQYFGPGTRLTVT.

The chain links TRBV5-1 to TRBJ1-2; 8 bases are shared with TRBD1. V shed 4 bases and J 6 bases; nucleotides not matched to a gene: 5. CDR3 length: 13 amino acids. Germline V gene sequence: CDR1 SGHRS, CDR2 YFSETQ. The CDR3 protein is CASSKTGVDGYTF. CDR3 DNA: TGCGCCAGCAGCAAGACAGGGGTCGATGGCTACACCTTC.

This chain joins TRBV20-1 and TRBJ2-7; the D is unclear. CDR3 length: 11 residues. The ends were cut back, 7 bases at V and 3 bases at J, with 10 bases in the middle. Germline assignment: CDR1 DFQATT and CDR2 SNEGSKA (reference sequence). CDR3 in amino acids: CSVRSGYEQYF. The CDR3 nucleotides are TGCAGTGTTCGGTCGGGCTACGAGCAGTACTTC.